The clone carrying this T cell receptor (beta chain) was observed a handful of times. The target antigen is unknown. Per the germline V gene, CDR1 is SGHTA and CDR2 is FQGNSA. J was trimmed by 5 bases and V by 5 bases; bases with no gene match: 12. The CDR3 contains 16 residues. The data were obtained in a study of blood T cells in healthy people across ages. A second PCR of 7 to 11 cycles used a sample-barcoded 5' primer and a J-beta primer mix. Tagging of each cDNA molecule was performed by a template-switch adaptor with 12 random nucleotides. In TCRdb, the 5' RACE reads were re-called with MiXCR into one record per CDR3 protein. The sample has about 760,000 distinct CDR3 sequences; 25% are singletons. Findings of the study overall: Higher naive T cell percentage went strongly together with higher TCR beta diversity.

These data were likewise used in another study, on T cells of mothers and their children. That study adds: Study donors consisted of three healthy Caucasian mothers and their six children. Every microgram of extracted RNA entered cDNA synthesis, approximately 1.5 ug per 15 ul.

The sequenced sample consisted of blood. V and J are TRBV7-2 and TRBJ1-1; 9 bases map to TRBD1. This clonotype originated in a boy younger than 18 in good health. The CDR3 sequence: CASSVGTGMRGTEAFF. Here the CDR3 DNA reads TGTGCCAGCAGCGTCGGGACAGGGATGCGAGGGACTGAAGCTTTCTTT.